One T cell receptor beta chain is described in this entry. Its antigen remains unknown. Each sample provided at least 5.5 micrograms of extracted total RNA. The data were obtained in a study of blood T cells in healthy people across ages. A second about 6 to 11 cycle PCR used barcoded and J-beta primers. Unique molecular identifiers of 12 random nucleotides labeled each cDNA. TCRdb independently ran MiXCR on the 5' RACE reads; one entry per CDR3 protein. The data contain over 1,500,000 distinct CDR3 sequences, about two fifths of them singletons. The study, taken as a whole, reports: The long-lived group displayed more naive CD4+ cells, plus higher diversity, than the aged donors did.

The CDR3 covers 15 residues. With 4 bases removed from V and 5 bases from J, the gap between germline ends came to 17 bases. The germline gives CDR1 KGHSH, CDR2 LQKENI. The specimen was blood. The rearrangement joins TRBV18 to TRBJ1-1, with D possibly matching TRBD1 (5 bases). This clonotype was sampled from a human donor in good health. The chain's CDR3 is CASSRAQGGGTEAFF. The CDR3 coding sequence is TGTGCCAGCTCACGGGCCCAGGGAGGCGGGACTGAAGCTTTCTTT. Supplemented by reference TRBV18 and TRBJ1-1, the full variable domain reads NAGVMQNPRHLVRRRGQEARLRCSPMKGHSHVYWYRQLPEEGLKFMVYLQKENIIDESGMPKERFSAEFPKEGPSILRIQQVVRGDSAAYFCASSRAQGGGTEAFFGQGTRLTVV.